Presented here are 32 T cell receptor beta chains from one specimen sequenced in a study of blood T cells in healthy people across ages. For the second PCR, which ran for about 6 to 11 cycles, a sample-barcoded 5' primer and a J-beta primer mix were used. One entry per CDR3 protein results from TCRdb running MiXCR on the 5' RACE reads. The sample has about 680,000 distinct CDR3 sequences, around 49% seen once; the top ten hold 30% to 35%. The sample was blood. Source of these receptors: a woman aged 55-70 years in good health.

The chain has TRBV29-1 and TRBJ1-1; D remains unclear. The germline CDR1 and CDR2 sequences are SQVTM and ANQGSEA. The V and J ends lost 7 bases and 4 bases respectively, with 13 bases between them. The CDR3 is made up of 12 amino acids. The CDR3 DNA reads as TGCAGCGGGTGTGCGGGAGGCACTGAAGCTTTCTTT. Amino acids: CSGCAGGTEAFF.

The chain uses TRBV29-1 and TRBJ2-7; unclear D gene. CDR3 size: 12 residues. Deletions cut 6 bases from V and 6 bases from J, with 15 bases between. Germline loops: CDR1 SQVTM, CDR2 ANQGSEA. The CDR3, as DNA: TGCAGCGTGGGCTCTAGGAGAGTCGAGCAGTACTTC. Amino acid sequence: CSVGSRRVEQYF.

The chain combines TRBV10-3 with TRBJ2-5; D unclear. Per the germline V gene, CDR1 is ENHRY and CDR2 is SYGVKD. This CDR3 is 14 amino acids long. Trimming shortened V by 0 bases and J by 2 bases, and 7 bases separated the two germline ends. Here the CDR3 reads CAISESLGQETQYF. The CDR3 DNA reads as TGTGCCATCAGTGAGTCGTTAGGGCAAGAGACCCAGTACTTC.

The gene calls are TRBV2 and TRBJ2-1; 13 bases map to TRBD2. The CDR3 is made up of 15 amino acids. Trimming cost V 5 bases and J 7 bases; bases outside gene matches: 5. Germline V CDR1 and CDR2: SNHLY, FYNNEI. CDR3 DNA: TGTGCCAGCAGTTTTGGACTAGCGGGAGAGAATGAGCAGTTCTTC. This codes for CASSFGLAGENEQFF.

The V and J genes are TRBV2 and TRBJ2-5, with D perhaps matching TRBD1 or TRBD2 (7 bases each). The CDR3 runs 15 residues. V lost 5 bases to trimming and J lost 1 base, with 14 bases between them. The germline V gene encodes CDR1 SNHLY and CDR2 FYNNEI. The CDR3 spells CASSRQGGGQETQYF. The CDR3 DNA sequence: TGTGCCAGCAGTCGACAGGGAGGGGGCCAAGAGACCCAGTACTTC.

In DNA, the CDR3 is TGTGCCAGCAGAGGGGGACTAGAGGGGGAGCAGTACTTC. Protein sequence: CASRGGLEGEQYF. V gene TRBV14 combines with J gene TRBJ2-4; 8 positions match TRBD2. V lost 6 bases and J lost 13; bases outside the gene matches: 11. The CDR3 has 13 residues. Germline-derived CDR1 and CDR2 are SGHDN and FVKESK.

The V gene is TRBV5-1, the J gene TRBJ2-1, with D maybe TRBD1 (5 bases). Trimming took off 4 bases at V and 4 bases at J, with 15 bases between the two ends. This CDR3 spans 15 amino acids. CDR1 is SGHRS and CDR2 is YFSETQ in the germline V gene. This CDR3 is CASSPRTQGYNEQFF. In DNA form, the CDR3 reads TGCGCCAGCAGCCCCCGGACACAAGGATACAATGAGCAGTTCTTC.

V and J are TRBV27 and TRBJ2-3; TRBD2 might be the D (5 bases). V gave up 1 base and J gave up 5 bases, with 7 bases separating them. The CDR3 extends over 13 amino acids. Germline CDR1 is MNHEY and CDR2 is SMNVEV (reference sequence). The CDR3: CASSLFEGDTQYF. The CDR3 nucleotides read TGTGCCAGCAGTTTATTTGAGGGAGATACGCAGTATTTT.

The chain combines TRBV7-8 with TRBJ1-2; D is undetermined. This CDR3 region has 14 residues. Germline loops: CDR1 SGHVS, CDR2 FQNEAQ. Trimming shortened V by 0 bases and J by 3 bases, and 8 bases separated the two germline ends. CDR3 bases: TGTGCCAGCAGCTTAGCGCCCGGGTACTATGGCTACACCTTC. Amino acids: CASSLAPGYYGYTF.

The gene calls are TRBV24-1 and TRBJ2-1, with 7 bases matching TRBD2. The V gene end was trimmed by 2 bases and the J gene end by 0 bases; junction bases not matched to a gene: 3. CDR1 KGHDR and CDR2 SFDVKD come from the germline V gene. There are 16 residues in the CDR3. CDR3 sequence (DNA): TGTGCCACCAGTGATTCTAGCGGCACCTCCTACAATGAGCAGTTCTTC. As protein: CATSDSSGTSYNEQFF.

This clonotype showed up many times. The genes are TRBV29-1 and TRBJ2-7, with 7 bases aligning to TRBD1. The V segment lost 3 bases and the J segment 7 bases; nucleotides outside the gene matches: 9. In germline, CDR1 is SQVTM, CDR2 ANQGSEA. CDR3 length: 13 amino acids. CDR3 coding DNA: TGCAGCGTTGACGGGACAGCGAGGGAGGAGCAGTACTTC. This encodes CSVDGTAREEQYF.

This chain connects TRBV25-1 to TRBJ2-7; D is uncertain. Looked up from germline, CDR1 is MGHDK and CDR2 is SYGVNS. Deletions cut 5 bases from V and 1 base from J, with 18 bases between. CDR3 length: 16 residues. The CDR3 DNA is TGTGCCAGCAGTCCGGGCCTAGGTAAGGGATCCTACGAGCAGTACTTC. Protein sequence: CASSPGLGKGSYEQYF.

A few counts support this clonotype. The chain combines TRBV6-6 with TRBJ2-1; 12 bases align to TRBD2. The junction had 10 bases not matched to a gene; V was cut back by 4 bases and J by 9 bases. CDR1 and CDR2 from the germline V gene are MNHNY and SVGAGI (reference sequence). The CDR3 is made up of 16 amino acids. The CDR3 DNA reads TGTGCCAGCAGTTCCCTCCGGACTAGCGGGAATTTTGAGCAGTTCTTC. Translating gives CASSSLRTSGNFEQFF.

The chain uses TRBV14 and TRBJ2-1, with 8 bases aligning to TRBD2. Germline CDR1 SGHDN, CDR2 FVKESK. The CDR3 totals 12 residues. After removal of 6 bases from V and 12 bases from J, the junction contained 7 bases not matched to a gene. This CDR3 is CASRSGLGVQFF. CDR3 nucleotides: TGTGCCAGCAGGTCGGGACTAGGAGTGCAGTTCTTC. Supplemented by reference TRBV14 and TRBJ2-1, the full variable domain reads EAGVTQFPSHSVIEKGQTVTLRCDPISGHDNLYWYRRVMGKEIKFLLHFVKESKQDESGMPNNRFLAERTGGTYSTLKVQPAELEDSGVYFCASRSGLGVQFFGPGTRLTVL.

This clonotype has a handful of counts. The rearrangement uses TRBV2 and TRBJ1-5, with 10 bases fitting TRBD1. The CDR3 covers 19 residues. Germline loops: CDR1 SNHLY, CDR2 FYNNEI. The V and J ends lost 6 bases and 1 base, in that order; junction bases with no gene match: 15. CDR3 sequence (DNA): TGTGCCAGCAGATCGGGGCGGGACAGGGGATTGTTCAGCAATCAGCCCCAGCATTTT. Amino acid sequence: CASRSGRDRGLFSNQPQHF. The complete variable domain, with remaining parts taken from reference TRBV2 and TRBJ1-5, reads EPEVTQTPSHQVTQMGQEVILRCVPISNHLYFYWYRQILGQKVEFLVSFYNNEISEKSEIFDDQFSVERPDGSNFTLKIRSTKLEDSAMYFCASRSGRDRGLFSNQPQHFGDGTRLSIL.

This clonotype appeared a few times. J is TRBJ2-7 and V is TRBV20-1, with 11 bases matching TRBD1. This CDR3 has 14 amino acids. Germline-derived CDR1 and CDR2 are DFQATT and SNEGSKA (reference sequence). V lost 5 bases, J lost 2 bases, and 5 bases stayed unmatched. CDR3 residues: CSALRDRGTYEQYF. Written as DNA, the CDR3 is TGCAGTGCTCTCCGGGACAGGGGGACCTACGAGCAGTACTTC.

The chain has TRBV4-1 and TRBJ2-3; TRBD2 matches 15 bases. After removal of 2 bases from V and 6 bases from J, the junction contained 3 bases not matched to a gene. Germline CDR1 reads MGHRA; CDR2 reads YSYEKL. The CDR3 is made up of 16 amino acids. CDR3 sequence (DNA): TGCGCCAGCAGCCAACGTGGGACTAGCGGGAGGGATACGCAGTATTTT. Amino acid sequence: CASSQRGTSGRDTQYF.

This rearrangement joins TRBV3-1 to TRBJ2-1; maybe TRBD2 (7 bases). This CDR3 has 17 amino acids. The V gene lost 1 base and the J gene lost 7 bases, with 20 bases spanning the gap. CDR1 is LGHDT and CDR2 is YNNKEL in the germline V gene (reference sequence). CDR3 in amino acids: CASSQAGGPARGNEQFF. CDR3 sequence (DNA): TGTGCCAGCAGCCAAGCCGGGGGGCCCGCTCGGGGGAATGAGCAGTTCTTC.

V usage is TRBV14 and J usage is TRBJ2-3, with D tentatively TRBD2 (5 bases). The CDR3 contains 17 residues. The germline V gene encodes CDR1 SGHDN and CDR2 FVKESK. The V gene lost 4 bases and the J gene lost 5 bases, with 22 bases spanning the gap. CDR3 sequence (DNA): TGTGCCAGCAGCCCCCGGGATCGAAGAGGGCCGGAAGATACGCAGTATTTT. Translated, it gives CASSPRDRRGPEDTQYF.

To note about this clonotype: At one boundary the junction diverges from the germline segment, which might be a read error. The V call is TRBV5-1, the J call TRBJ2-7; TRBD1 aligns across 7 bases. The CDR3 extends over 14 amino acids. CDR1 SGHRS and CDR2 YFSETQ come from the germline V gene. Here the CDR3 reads CAGSSTGKKYEQYF. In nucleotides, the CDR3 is TGCGCCGGCAGCTCGACAGGGAAAAAGTACGAGCAGTACTTC.

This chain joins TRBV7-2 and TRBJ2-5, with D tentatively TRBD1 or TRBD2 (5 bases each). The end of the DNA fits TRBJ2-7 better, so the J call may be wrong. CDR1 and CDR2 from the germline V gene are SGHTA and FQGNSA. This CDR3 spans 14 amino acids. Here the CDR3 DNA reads TGTGCCAGCAGCCCCTTTGAGGGGACGGGCGAGCAGTACTTC. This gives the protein CASSPFEGTGEQYF.

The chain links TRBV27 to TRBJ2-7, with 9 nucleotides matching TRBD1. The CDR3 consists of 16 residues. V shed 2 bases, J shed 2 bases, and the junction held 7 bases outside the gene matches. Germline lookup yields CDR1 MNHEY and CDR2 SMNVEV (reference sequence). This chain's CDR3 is CASSLLGGQGPYEQYF. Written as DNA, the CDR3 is TGTGCCAGCAGTTTACTGGGGGGACAGGGCCCCTACGAGCAGTACTTC.

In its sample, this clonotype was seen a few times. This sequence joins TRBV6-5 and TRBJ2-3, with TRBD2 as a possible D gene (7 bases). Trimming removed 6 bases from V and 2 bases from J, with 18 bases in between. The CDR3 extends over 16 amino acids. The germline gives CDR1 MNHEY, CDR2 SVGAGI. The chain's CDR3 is CASRTGPGGPTDTQYF. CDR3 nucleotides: TGTGCCAGCAGAACGGGCCCCGGGGGGCCCACAGATACGCAGTATTTT.

The CDR3 DNA reads as TGTGCCAGCTCACCCCGGGACAGGGAGACTGGCTACACCTTC. Encoded protein: CASSPRDRETGYTF. V and J are TRBV18 and TRBJ1-2; TRBD1 matches at 9 bases. The CDR3 extends over 14 amino acids. Looked up from germline, CDR1 is KGHSH and CDR2 is LQKENI. V shed 3 bases and J 7 bases; nucleotides not matched to a gene: 6.

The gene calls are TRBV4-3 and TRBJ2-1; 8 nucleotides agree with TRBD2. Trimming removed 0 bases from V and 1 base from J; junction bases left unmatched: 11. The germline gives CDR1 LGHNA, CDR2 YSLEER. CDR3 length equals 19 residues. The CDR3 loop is CASSQDREVAGISYNEQFF. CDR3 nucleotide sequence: TGCGCCAGCAGCCAAGATCGGGAGGTAGCGGGGATATCCTACAATGAGCAGTTCTTC.

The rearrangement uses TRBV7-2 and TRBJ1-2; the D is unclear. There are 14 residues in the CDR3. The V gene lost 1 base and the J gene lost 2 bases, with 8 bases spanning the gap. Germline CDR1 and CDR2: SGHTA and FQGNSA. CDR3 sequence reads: CASSLGAVNYGYTF. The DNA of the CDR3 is TGTGCCAGCAGCTTAGGGGCCGTAAACTATGGCTACACCTTC.

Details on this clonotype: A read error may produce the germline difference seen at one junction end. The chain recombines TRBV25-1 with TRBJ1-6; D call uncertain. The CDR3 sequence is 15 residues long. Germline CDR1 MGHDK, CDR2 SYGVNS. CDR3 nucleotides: TGTGCCAGCAGTCCATCAGGACTCTATAAGTCACCCCTCCACTTT. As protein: CASSPSGLYKSPLHF.

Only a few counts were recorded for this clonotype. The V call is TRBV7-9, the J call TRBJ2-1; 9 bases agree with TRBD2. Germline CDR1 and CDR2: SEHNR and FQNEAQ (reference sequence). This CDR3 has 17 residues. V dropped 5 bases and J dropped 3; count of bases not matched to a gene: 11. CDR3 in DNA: TGTGCCAGCAGCAAGAGGGGGCGGGAGGGCCTCTACAATGAGCAGTTCTTC. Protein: CASSKRGREGLYNEQFF.

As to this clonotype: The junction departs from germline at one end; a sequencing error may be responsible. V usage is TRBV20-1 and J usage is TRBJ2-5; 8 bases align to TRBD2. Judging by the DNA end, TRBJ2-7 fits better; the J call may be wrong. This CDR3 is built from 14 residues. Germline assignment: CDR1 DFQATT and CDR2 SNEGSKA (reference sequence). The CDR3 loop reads CGATLGGGNYEQYF. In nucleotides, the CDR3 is TGCGGTGCTACTCTAGGCGGGGGGAACTACGAGCAGTACTTC.

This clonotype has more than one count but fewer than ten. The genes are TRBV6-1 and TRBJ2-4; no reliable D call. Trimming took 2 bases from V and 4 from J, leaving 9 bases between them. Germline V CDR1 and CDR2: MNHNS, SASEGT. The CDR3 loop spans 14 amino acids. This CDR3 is CASSEPTGKNIQYF. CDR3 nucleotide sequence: TGTGCCAGCAGTGAACCGACCGGAAAAAACATTCAGTACTTC.

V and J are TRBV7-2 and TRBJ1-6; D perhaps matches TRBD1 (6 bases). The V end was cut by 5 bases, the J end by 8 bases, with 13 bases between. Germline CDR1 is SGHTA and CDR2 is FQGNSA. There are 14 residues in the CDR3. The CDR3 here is CASSPAPGDSPLHF. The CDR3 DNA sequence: TGTGCCAGCAGCCCCGCTCCAGGGGATTCACCCCTCCACTTT.

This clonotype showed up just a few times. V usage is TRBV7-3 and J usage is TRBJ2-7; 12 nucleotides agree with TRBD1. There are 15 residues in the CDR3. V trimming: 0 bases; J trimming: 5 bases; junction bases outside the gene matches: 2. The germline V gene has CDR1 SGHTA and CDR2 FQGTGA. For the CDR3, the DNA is TGTGCCAGCAGCTTAACGGGGACAGGGGGCCACGAGCAGTACTTC. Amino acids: CASSLTGTGGHEQYF.